The clone carrying this T cell receptor (beta chain) was recorded many times. The germline CDR1 and CDR2 sequences are ENHRY and SYGVKD. The CDR3 loop spans 13 amino acids. V lost 10 bases to trimming and J lost 0 bases, with 9 bases between them. One entry per CDR3 protein, called by TCRdb with MiXCR from the RT-PCR reads. Of 650,000 to 800,000 distinct CDR3 sequences in the sample, around 14% are singletons; the top ten hold 6.5% to 8.5%. This sample is drawn from a study of response to subunit inactivated influenza vaccine. This chain connects TRBV10-3 to TRBJ1-4, with no clear D. This clonotype originated in a man in his fifties who received an inactivated influenza vaccine. The material sequenced was PBMCs from blood, taken 14 days before vaccination. CDR3 DNA: TGTGCCACGTGTGTTGCAACTAATGAAAAACTGTTTTTT. It codes for CATCVATNEKLFF.